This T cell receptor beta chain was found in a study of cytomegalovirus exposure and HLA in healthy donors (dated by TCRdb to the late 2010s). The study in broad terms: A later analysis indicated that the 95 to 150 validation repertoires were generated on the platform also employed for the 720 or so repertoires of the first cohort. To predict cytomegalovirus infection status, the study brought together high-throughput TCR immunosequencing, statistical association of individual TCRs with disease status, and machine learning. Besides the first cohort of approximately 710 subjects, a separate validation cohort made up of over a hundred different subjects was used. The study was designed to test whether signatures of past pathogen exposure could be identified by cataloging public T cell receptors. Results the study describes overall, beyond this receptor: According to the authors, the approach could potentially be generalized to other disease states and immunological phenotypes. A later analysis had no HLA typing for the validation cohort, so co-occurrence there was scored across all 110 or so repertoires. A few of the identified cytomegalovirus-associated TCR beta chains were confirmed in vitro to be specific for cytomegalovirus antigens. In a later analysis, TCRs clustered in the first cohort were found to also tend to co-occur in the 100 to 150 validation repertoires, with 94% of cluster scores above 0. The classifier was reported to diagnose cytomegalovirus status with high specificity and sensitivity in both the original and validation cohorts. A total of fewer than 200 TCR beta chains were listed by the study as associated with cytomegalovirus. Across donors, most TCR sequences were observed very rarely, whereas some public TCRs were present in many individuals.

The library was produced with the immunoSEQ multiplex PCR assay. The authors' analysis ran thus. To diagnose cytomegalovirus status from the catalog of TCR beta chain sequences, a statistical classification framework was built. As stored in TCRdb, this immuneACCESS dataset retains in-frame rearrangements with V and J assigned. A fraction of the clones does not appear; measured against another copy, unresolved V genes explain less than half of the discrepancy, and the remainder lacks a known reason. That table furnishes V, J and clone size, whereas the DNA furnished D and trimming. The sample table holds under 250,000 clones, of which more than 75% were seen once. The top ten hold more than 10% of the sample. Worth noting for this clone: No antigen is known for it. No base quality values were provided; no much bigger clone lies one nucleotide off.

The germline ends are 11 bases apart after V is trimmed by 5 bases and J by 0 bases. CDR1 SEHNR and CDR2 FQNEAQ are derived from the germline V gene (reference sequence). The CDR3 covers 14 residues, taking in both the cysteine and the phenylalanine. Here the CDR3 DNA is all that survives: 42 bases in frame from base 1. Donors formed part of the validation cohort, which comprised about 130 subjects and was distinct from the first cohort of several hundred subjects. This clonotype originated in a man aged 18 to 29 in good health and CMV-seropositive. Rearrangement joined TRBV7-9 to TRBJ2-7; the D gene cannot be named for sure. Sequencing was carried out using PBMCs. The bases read TGTGCCAGCAGCGATCTGACATACTCCTACGAGCAGTACTTC. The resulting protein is CASSDLTYSYEQYF.